This TCR beta chain was sequenced for a study of blood T cell repertoires in COVID-19. Under the authors' procedure: Estimated nucleated cell counts came from reference gene primer amplification. Assay: immunoSEQ multiplex PCR; the TCRdb copy retains only in-frame clones and omits some. V and J calls and clone size come straight from that table; D and trimming were deduced from the DNA. In the table there are 180,000 or so clones, 80% to 90% of which are singletons. Germline CDR1 ENHRY, CDR2 SYGVKD. Trimming pared 4 bases from V and 8 bases from J, leaving 11 bases between. The CDR3 runs 12 residues. V gene TRBV10-3 combines with J gene TRBJ1-2; D is undetermined. The receptor's source is a man between 60 and 70 years old with acute or convalescent COVID-19. The sample taken for sequencing was peripheral blood. DNA for the CDR3: TGTGCCATCAGTGGAAACACGGGAGGCTACACCTTC. Its protein product is CAISGNTGGYTF.